The clone carrying this T cell receptor beta chain was recorded only once. What it recognizes is unknown. This entry is derived from a study of cytomegalovirus exposure and HLA in healthy donors. Study details: Previous work identified 120 million or so unique TCR beta sequences from some 170 million T cells.

Use of 60 Vbeta and 13 Jbeta primers characterized the PCR. The data were produced by immunoSEQ multiplex PCR, yet TCRdb's version contains in-frame clones alone and is incomplete. The sample contains around 150,000 clones, roughly 80% of which appear only once. Study-wide points: The study recorded 150 to 200 TCR beta chains that were cytomegalovirus-associated. As was reported, the HLA-A and HLA-B alleles of most subjects were accurately predicted from TCR beta sequences. In an earlier analysis, about 87% or about 30%: the productive usage of most TCR beta V segments.

The germline CDR1 and CDR2 sequences are SGDLS and YYNGEE. V dropped 2 bases and J dropped 3 bases, with 12 bases sitting between them. The CDR3 has 14 amino acids. V is TRBV9 and J is TRBJ2-7, with D perhaps matching TRBD2 (5 bases). The source is a human donor in good health. Specimen: PBMCs. The chain's CDR3 is CASSVSGLGYEQYF. CDR3 coding DNA: TGTGCCAGCAGCGTTTCGGGATTGGGCTACGAGCAGTACTTC.